These 13 T cell receptor beta chains were sequenced from one sample in a study of T-cell reconstitution after alpha-beta-depleted transplantation in children. Unique molecular identifiers tagged the TCRbeta library. In TCRdb, the PCR reads were re-called with MiXCR into one record per CDR3 protein. The repertoire holds approximately 980,000 distinct CDR3 sequences, with less than 30% as singletons. Sequenced material: PBMCs, mostly from graft donor cells, taken 360 days after TCRalphabeta/CD19-depleted stem cell transplant. Receptor source: a boy under two years old who had a stem cell transplant for SCID, so the T cells may come from the graft donor.

The rearrangement joins TRBV5-5 to TRBJ1-1; D is possibly TRBD1 (5 bases). Trimming left V 3 bases short and J 6 bases short, with 9 bases between. The CDR3 is 12 residues long. Germline lookup yields CDR1 SGHKS and CDR2 YYEKEE (reference sequence). CDR3 sequence reads: CASSYGGPEAFF. In DNA, the CDR3 is TGTGCCAGCAGCTACGGGGGACCTGAAGCTTTCTTT. The whole variable domain, remainder taken from reference TRBV5-5 and TRBJ1-1, is DAGVTQSPTHLIKTRGQQVTLRCSPISGHKSVSWYQQVLGQGPQFIFQYYEKEERGRGNFPDRFSARQFPNYSSELNVNALLLGDSALYLCASSYGGPEAFFGQGTRLTVV.

The chain employs TRBV11-2 and TRBJ2-3; 12 bases map to TRBD2. The CDR3 totals 18 residues. V lost 4 bases and J lost 2; bases outside the gene matches: 10. Germline lookup yields CDR1 SGHAT and CDR2 FQNNGV. The CDR3 DNA sequence: TGTGCCAGCAGCTCGGCACAGCTAGCGGGGGGGCTCACAGATACGCAGTATTTT. Its protein is CASSSAQLAGGLTDTQYF.

The CDR3 is CASSQGITGGYEQYF. The CDR3 DNA follows: TGTGCCAGCAGCCAAGGGATAACAGGGGGCTACGAGCAGTACTTC. The rearrangement joins TRBV3-1 to TRBJ2-7, with TRBD1 matching 8 bases. V lost 1 base, J lost 3 bases, and 5 bases stayed unmatched. In germline, CDR1 is LGHDT, CDR2 YNNKEL (reference sequence). The CDR3 is 15 amino acids.

V usage is TRBV4-2 and J usage is TRBJ1-2; 8 bases map to TRBD1. Germline CDR1 LGHNA, CDR2 YNFKEQ. Losses at the gene ends were 0 bases for V and 4 bases for J; bases not matched to a gene: 4. The CDR3 sequence is 15 residues long. CDR3 sequence reads: CASSQDAGGAYGYTF. The CDR3, as DNA: TGTGCCAGCAGCCAAGATGCAGGGGGCGCCTATGGCTACACCTTC.

The rearrangement uses TRBV12-3 or TRBV12-4 and TRBJ2-1, with 7 bases fitting TRBD1. The CDR3 contains 13 residues. V dropped 3 bases and J dropped 8; count of bases not matched to a gene: 4. CDR3 protein: CASSFRQGHEQFF. The CDR3, as DNA: TGTGCCAGCAGTTTTAGACAGGGCCATGAGCAGTTCTTC.

This clonotype was seen a single time. The genes are TRBV20-1 and TRBJ2-1; TRBD2 matches 8 bases. This CDR3 is 15 amino acids long. Trimming cost V 4 bases and J 7 bases; bases outside gene matches: 12. The germline V gene encodes CDR1 DFQATT and CDR2 SNEGSKA (reference sequence). The CDR3 nucleotides are TGCAGTGCTATTTATGGAAGCGGGGGACCGAATGAGCAGTTCTTC. This encodes CSAIYGSGGPNEQFF.

The rearrangement uses TRBV15 and TRBJ2-3; a possible D gene is TRBD2 (6 bases). The CDR3 sequence is 15 residues long. Trimming took 8 bases from V and 1 from J, leaving 16 bases between them. The germline CDR1 and CDR2 sequences are LNHNV and YYDKDF (reference sequence). The CDR3 DNA reads TGTGCCACCGAGGGTACGCGGGAAGGCACAGATACGCAGTATTTT. Its translation is CATEGTREGTDTQYF.

The chain joins TRBV28 to TRBJ2-7, with a possible D match to TRBD1 (6 bases). With 6 bases removed from V and 4 bases from J, the gap between germline ends came to 16 bases. Per the germline V gene, CDR1 is MDHEN and CDR2 is SYDVKM. The CDR3 has 14 amino acids. The CDR3 is CASRSQGNAYEQYF. CDR3 coding DNA: TGTGCCAGCAGGTCACAGGGAAACGCGTACGAGCAGTACTTC.

In this sample, this clonotype turned up a few times. The rearrangement joins TRBV27 to TRBJ2-2; 13 nucleotides align to TRBD2. Germline V lookup: CDR1 MNHEY, CDR2 SMNVEV (reference sequence). The CDR3 totals 16 residues. V shed 6 bases, J shed 7 bases, and the junction held 8 bases outside the gene matches. The CDR3 protein is CASREGLAGYDGELFF. CDR3 DNA sequence: TGTGCCAGCAGGGAGGGACTAGCGGGGTATGACGGGGAGCTGTTTTTT.

This clonotype occurred a few times. The chain employs TRBV7-2 and TRBJ2-3; 8 bases match TRBD1. This CDR3 spans 13 amino acids. Germline loops: CDR1 SGHTA, CDR2 FQGNSA. The V and J ends lost 5 bases and 13 bases, in that order; junction bases with no gene match: 11. The CDR3 loop is CASSKAQGAGKYF. DNA of the CDR3: TGTGCCAGCAGCAAAGCCCAGGGGGCTGGAAAGTATTTT.

Ten or more counts support this clonotype. V usage is TRBV7-8 and J usage is TRBJ1-3, with 7 bases lining up with TRBD1. From germline, CDR1 is SGHVS and CDR2 FQNEAQ. This CDR3 is 15 amino acids long. V trimming: 5 bases; J trimming: 4 bases; junction bases outside the gene matches: 8. CDR3 DNA: TGTGCCAGCAGCCGAACACTACAGGGGGGAAACACCATATATTTT. Translation gives CASSRTLQGGNTIYF.

The genes are TRBV5-4 and TRBJ2-1; tentative D call: TRBD1 (6 bases). Trimming took 4 bases from V and 2 from J, leaving 19 bases between them. The CDR3 is 17 residues long. CDR1 is SGHNT, CDR2 YYREEE, per germline (reference sequence). The CDR3 loop reads CASSPYPQGPTYNEQFF. CDR3 nucleotide sequence: TGTGCCAGCAGCCCATACCCCCAGGGGCCGACCTACAATGAGCAGTTCTTC.

In this sample, this clonotype turned up a few times. This chain uses TRBV27 with TRBJ1-1; D is perhaps TRBD1 (6 bases). CDR3 length equals 14 residues. Germline CDR1 reads MNHEY; CDR2 reads SMNVEV (reference sequence). V was trimmed by 7 bases and J by 3 bases, leaving 15 bases between them. The CDR3 protein is CASKVGRGDTEAFF. CDR3 sequence (DNA): TGTGCCAGCAAGGTCGGCAGGGGTGACACTGAAGCTTTCTTT.